These 17 T cell receptor beta chains were all obtained from the same sample, sequenced in a study of cytomegalovirus exposure and HLA in healthy donors. The PCR contained 60 Vbeta and 13 Jbeta primers. Here immunoSEQ multiplex PCR was the method, and the copy in TCRdb shows in-frame clones only, minus some. The repertoire has around 95,000 clones, less than 80% of them found once; the top ten carry roughly 3.9%. Sequenced input: PBMCs. These receptors all stem from a woman between 40 and 50 years old in good health and CMV-seropositive.

The chain couples TRBV6-5 to TRBJ1-6, with a tentative D call TRBD1 (6 bases). This CDR3 comprises 16 residues. CDR1 is MNHEY, CDR2 SVGAGI, per germline. The germline V and J ends were trimmed by 1 base and 8 bases, with 15 bases remaining between them. CDR3 amino acids: CASSYFRQVEDSPLHF. DNA for the CDR3: TGTGCCAGCAGTTACTTTCGACAGGTTGAGGATTCACCCCTCCACTTT.

The V and J genes are TRBV7-8 and TRBJ1-3; 7 nucleotides agree with TRBD1. The CDR3 loop spans 19 amino acids. The J segment lost 0 bases and the V segment lost 1 base, leaving 12 bases of the junction unmatched. Germline V gene data show CDR1 as SGHVS and CDR2 as FQNEAQ. CDR3: CASSLEVEDRLLSGNTIYF. The CDR3 region has the DNA TGTGCCAGCAGCTTAGAAGTTGAGGACAGGCTCCTCTCTGGAAACACCATATATTTT.

This chain connects TRBV27 to TRBJ2-5, with 14 bases identical to TRBD2. The trim removed 7 bases at V and 4 bases at J, leaving 5 bases unmatched. This CDR3 is 15 amino acids long. Germline V gene lookup returns CDR1 MNHEY and CDR2 SMNVEV (reference sequence). The DNA of the CDR3 is TGTGCCAGCAAGGGACTAGCGGGAGATGTAGAGACCCAGTACTTC. Translating it yields CASKGLAGDVETQYF.

This chain links TRBV2 with TRBJ1-2; unclear D gene. Trimming took off 7 bases at V and 2 bases at J, with 11 bases between the two ends. CDR3 length: 13 amino acids. Germline CDR1 SNHLY, CDR2 FYNNEI. CDR3 sequence: CASIPRGNYGYTF. Written as DNA, the CDR3 is TGTGCCAGCATTCCGAGAGGGAACTATGGCTACACCTTC.

The chain recombines TRBV10-3 with TRBJ2-1; TRBD2 might be the D (6 bases). Per germline, CDR1 ENHRY and CDR2 SYGVKD. This CDR3 has 14 residues. Trimming took off 6 bases at V and 6 bases at J, with 15 bases between the two ends. The CDR3 spells CAIRGGPGGNEQFF. The CDR3 coding sequence is TGTGCCATCAGAGGAGGGCCGGGTGGCAATGAGCAGTTCTTC.

The rearrangement uses TRBV5-1 and TRBJ2-7; 8 nucleotides match TRBD2. From germline, CDR1 is SGHRS and CDR2 YFSETQ. The ends lost 3 bases at V and 12 bases at J; junction bases unmatched: 11. The CDR3 sequence is 13 residues long. CDR3 coding DNA: TGCGCCAGCAGCTCTAGCGGGTCCCTCCGAAGGTACTTC. Its protein product is CASSSSGSLRRYF.

The CDR3 nucleotides read TGTGCCAGCAGTCAACCCCGGGACAGGGATAGAAATCAGCCCCAGCATTTT. It translates to CASSQPRDRDRNQPQHF. This chain joins TRBV6-4 and TRBJ1-5; 9 bases are shared with TRBD1. J was trimmed by 4 bases and V by 5 bases; bases with no gene match: 12. CDR1 is MRHNA, CDR2 SNTAGT, per germline. The CDR3 covers 17 residues.

This sequence joins TRBV4-2 and TRBJ1-2; the D gene is possibly TRBD1 (6 bases). The CDR3 covers 15 residues. Germline CDR1 is LGHNA and CDR2 is YNFKEQ. The V end lost 0 bases, the J end lost 8 bases, and 16 bases lay between the germline ends. The CDR3 loop is CASSQDLRGAGGYTF. CDR3 nucleotides: TGTGCCAGCAGCCAAGATCTACGGGGGGCTGGGGGCTACACCTTC.

The chain joins TRBV5-1 to TRBJ2-5; TRBD1 matches at 8 bases. Germline trimming cut 3 bases from V and 3 bases from J; bases unmatched to any gene: 4. The germline V gene encodes CDR1 SGHRS and CDR2 YFSETQ. CDR3 length: 14 amino acids. The DNA for the CDR3 is TGCGCCAGCAGCTCGTGGACAGGGAAAGAGACCCAGTACTTC. It yields the protein CASSSWTGKETQYF.

There are a few counts of this clone. The chain recombines TRBV28 with TRBJ1-5; 8 bases align to TRBD1. Germline V gives CDR1 MDHEN, CDR2 SYDVKM. The V and J ends lost 6 bases and 4 bases, in that order; junction bases with no gene match: 8. CDR3 length: 15 amino acids. The CDR3 DNA sequence: TGTGCCAGCAGCCCCAGGGGGCTCGGAAATCAGCCCCAGCATTTT. It encodes CASSPRGLGNQPQHF.

The table lists this clone with a count of one. The chain couples TRBV6-5 to TRBJ2-2, with 10 bases matching TRBD1. CDR1 is MNHEY, CDR2 SVGAGI, per germline. CDR3 length: 15 amino acids. V trimming: 5 bases; J trimming: 3 bases; junction bases outside the gene matches: 3. The CDR3, as DNA: TGTGCCAGCAGTCGAGGGACAGGGGACACCGGGGAGCTGTTTTTT. Amino acid sequence: CASSRGTGDTGELFF.

This chain links TRBV5-4 with TRBJ2-5, with D uncertain. The CDR3 covers 14 residues. Germline V gene sequence: CDR1 SGHNT, CDR2 YYREEE (reference sequence). The V end was cut by 0 bases, the J end by 0 bases, with 6 bases between. The CDR3 nucleotides are TGTGCCAGCAGCTTGGCCAGGTACCAAGAGACCCAGTACTTC. It translates to CASSLARYQETQYF.

This chain connects TRBV27 to TRBJ2-3, with 7 bases matching TRBD2. V gave up 3 bases and J gave up 2 bases; unmatched junction bases: 5. This CDR3 contains 15 residues. Germline V gives CDR1 MNHEY, CDR2 SMNVEV (reference sequence). The CDR3 DNA reads TGTGCCAGCAGTTTTAGCGGGCTGCTCACAGATACGCAGTATTTT. This codes for CASSFSGLLTDTQYF.

This sequence joins TRBV5-1 and TRBJ2-2, with a tentative D call TRBD1 (6 bases). Deletions cut 5 bases from V and 4 bases from J, with 18 bases between. In germline, CDR1 is SGHRS, CDR2 YFSETQ. The CDR3 runs to 16 residues. CDR3 DNA sequence: TGCGCCAGCAGGGTTAGTGGGACACTGGGCACCGGGGAGCTGTTTTTT. Translation gives CASRVSGTLGTGELFF.

V usage is TRBV2 and J usage is TRBJ2-7, with D possibly being TRBD2 (6 bases). The V and J ends lost 3 bases and 9 bases respectively, with 12 bases between them. This CDR3 has 12 amino acids. The germline gives CDR1 SNHLY, CDR2 FYNNEI. DNA for the CDR3: TGTGCCAGCAGTGAGGGACTGGACGGGCAGTACTTC. Translated: CASSEGLDGQYF.

This sequence joins TRBV28 and TRBJ2-2; TRBD1 agrees at 8 bases. The germline CDR1 and CDR2 sequences are MDHEN and SYDVKM. Trimming removed 1 base from V and 4 bases from J; junction bases left unmatched: 8. This CDR3 has 17 amino acids. The CDR3 region has the DNA TGTGCCAGCAGTTTATTCCGTGGACAGGGTGGCACCGGGGAGCTGTTTTTT. It encodes CASSLFRGQGGTGELFF.

Only a few counts were recorded for this clone. The chain carries TRBV2 and TRBJ2-2, with 8 bases matching TRBD1. This CDR3 comprises 15 residues. CDR1 is SNHLY, CDR2 FYNNEI, per germline. V lost 5 bases to trimming and J lost 4 bases; unmatched junction nucleotides: 6. Here the CDR3 DNA reads TGTGCCAGCAGTTACAGGGGGGTAGGCACCGGGGAGCTGTTTTTT. Its translation is CASSYRGVGTGELFF.